Below, 31 T cell receptor beta chains from the same sample are listed, as sequenced in a study of T-cell reconstitution after alpha-beta-depleted transplantation in children. A library of TCRbeta sequences, prepared with unique molecular identifiers, was generated. TCRdb reanalysed the PCR reads using MiXCR and keeps one entry per CDR3 protein. The table lists about 110,000 distinct CDR3 sequences, roughly 6.1% of them singletons. The specimen comprised PBMCs, mostly from graft donor cells, sampled 360 days after TCRalphabeta/CD19-depleted stem cell transplant. The receptors here all came from a male patient aged 2 to 10 who had a stem cell transplant for acute lymphoblastic leukemia, so the T cells may come from the graft donor.

The chain joins TRBV20-1 to TRBJ1-5; 8 positions match TRBD1. The CDR3 has 16 amino acids. J lost 3 bases, V lost 0 bases, and 7 bases had no gene match. Germline V gene sequence: CDR1 DFQATT, CDR2 SNEGSKA (reference sequence). The CDR3 loop is CSARDRDRSYNQPQHF. CDR3 in DNA: TGCAGTGCTAGAGACCGGGACAGGAGCTACAATCAGCCCCAGCATTTT.

This clonotype was counted ten times or more. The chain uses TRBV20-1 and TRBJ2-4; D remains unclear. Trimming removed 3 bases from V and 0 bases from J, with 12 bases in between. Looked up from germline, CDR1 is DFQATT and CDR2 is SNEGSKA (reference sequence). The CDR3 runs 15 residues. This chain's CDR3 is CSARPDSLAKNIQYF. In DNA, the CDR3 is TGCAGTGCTAGGCCCGACTCGCTAGCCAAAAACATTCAGTACTTC.

This clonotype was picked up many times. This chain joins TRBV10-3 and TRBJ1-2; 9 bases fit TRBD1. V gave up 6 bases and J gave up 4 bases; unmatched junction bases: 3. This CDR3 has 13 residues. Germline V lookup: CDR1 ENHRY, CDR2 SYGVKD. Written as DNA, the CDR3 is TGTGCCATCAGCCAGACAGGGGGCTATGGCTACACCTTC. As protein: CAISQTGGYGYTF.

This clonotype has a count of ten or more. The chain is built from TRBV12-3 or TRBV12-4 and TRBJ1-2, with D unclear. V was trimmed by 2 bases and J by 5 bases, leaving 18 bases between them. The CDR3 has 16 amino acids. The CDR3 here is CASSLIGPPTGYGYTF. CDR3 nucleotides: TGTGCCAGCAGTTTAATCGGGCCACCTACGGGGTATGGCTACACCTTC.

This clonotype was detected ten times or more. This chain connects TRBV5-1 to TRBJ2-5; no definite D call. The germline CDR1 and CDR2 sequences are SGHRS and YFSETQ. Deletions cut 5 bases from V and 0 bases from J, with 5 bases between. This CDR3 has 12 residues. The CDR3 region has the DNA TGCGCCAGCAGGTGGGACCAAGAGACCCAGTACTTC. This gives the protein CASRWDQETQYF.

Note on this clonotype: Just one base apart from a much larger clone, this may be a read error. The V and J genes are TRBV7-2 and TRBJ2-3, with 15 bases matching TRBD2. The ends lost 6 bases at V and 5 bases at J; junction bases unmatched: 9. Per the germline V gene, CDR1 is SGHTA and CDR2 is FQGNSA. This CDR3 is 17 amino acids long. CDR3 loop: CASRPWTSGRARDTQYF. The CDR3 region has the DNA TGTGCCAGCAGACCCTGGACTAGCGGGAGGGCCAGAGATACGCAGTATTTT.

This clonotype was observed at least ten times. V gene TRBV29-1 combines with J gene TRBJ2-7, with 14 nucleotides matching TRBD2. Germline CDR1 SQVTM, CDR2 ANQGSEA. There are 13 residues in the CDR3. V lost 2 bases, J lost 7 bases, and 1 base stayed unmatched. CDR3 coding DNA: TGCAGCGTTGAAAGACTAGCGGGGGGGGAGCAGTACTTC. It yields the protein CSVERLAGGEQYF.

This clonotype has more than one count but fewer than ten. This rearrangement joins TRBV6-1 to TRBJ1-2; 10 nucleotides align to TRBD1. Germline V gene lookup returns CDR1 MNHNS and CDR2 SASEGT. The V segment lost 4 bases and the J segment 0 bases; nucleotides outside the gene matches: 8. The CDR3 has 17 residues. Here the CDR3 reads CASSARDRGLPNYGYTF. The CDR3 nucleotides are TGTGCCAGCAGTGCCAGGGACAGGGGATTGCCTAACTATGGCTACACCTTC.

This clonotype appeared many times. The rearrangement joins TRBV4-3 to TRBJ1-6, with D tentatively TRBD1 (6 bases). Trimming removed 0 bases at V and 9 bases at J, with 15 bases between. This CDR3 comprises 16 residues. Germline CDR1 reads LGHNA; CDR2 reads YSLEER. CDR3: CASSQDVGGVRSPLHF. CDR3 coding DNA: TGCGCCAGCAGCCAAGATGTAGGGGGAGTCCGTTCACCCCTCCACTTT.

This clonotype was observed at least ten times. The chain carries TRBV4-3 and TRBJ1-2, with D possibly matching TRBD1 (5 bases). Germline V gene sequence: CDR1 LGHNA, CDR2 YSLEER. The CDR3 runs 15 residues. Between the trimmed V and J ends, which lost 0 bases and 4 bases, there was a span of 12 bases. CDR3 sequence (DNA): TGCGCCAGCAGCCAAGACCCAGGGTTACTCTATGGCTACACCTTC. The encoded protein is CASSQDPGLLYGYTF.

The rearrangement joins TRBV5-5 to TRBJ1-1; 8 nucleotides line up with TRBD1. The length of the CDR3 is 15 residues. The J segment lost 4 bases and the V segment lost 3 bases, leaving 8 bases of the junction unmatched. Germline V CDR1 and CDR2: SGHKS, YYEKEE (reference sequence). CDR3 nucleotides: TGTGCCAGCAGCTATCAGGGGGCGCCGGGCACTGAAGCTTTCTTT. As protein: CASSYQGAPGTEAFF.

There are many counts of this clonotype. V is TRBV5-5 and J is TRBJ2-7; the D gene is possibly TRBD1 (6 bases). From germline, CDR1 is SGHKS and CDR2 YYEKEE (reference sequence). CDR3 length: 13 amino acids. Trimming shortened V by 3 bases and J by 7 bases, and 14 bases separated the two germline ends. This chain's CDR3 is CASSSGTHWEQYF. CDR3 bases: TGTGCCAGCAGCTCCGGGACACACTGGGAGCAGTACTTC.

This clonotype was picked up many times. This rearrangement joins TRBV12-3 or TRBV12-4 to TRBJ2-5, with D tentatively TRBD1 (6 bases). The CDR3 is 14 amino acids. V dropped 3 bases and J dropped 6 bases, with 14 bases sitting between them. Here the CDR3 DNA reads TGTGCCAGCAGTTTCGGGCCGGACAGAAAGACCCAGTACTTC. Protein: CASSFGPDRKTQYF.

This clonotype was detected a few times. The gene calls are TRBV11-2 and TRBJ2-2, with TRBD1 matching over 9 bases. The CDR3 has 18 residues. The germline gives CDR1 SGHAT, CDR2 FQNNGV. Unmatched junction bases numbered 16, after V lost 4 bases and J lost 7 bases. CDR3 nucleotide sequence: TGTGCCAGCAGCTGGTCTACGGGACAGGGAAAGAGGGGCGGGGAGCTGTTTTTT. It yields the protein CASSWSTGQGKRGGELFF.

This chain uses TRBV6-1 with TRBJ1-5; no clear D gene. Trimming removed 5 bases at V and 4 bases at J, with 9 bases between. The CDR3 extends over 13 amino acids. The germline CDR1 and CDR2 sequences are MNHNS and SASEGT. The CDR3 DNA reads as TGTGCCAGCAGTCGCGAAAGGAATCAGCCCCAGCATTTT. This encodes CASSRERNQPQHF.

Worth noting for this clonotype: Possible read error: a much larger clone is one base away. V gene TRBV10-3 combines with J gene TRBJ1-2; 7 bases are a match to TRBD1. J lost 4 bases, V lost 11 bases, and 7 bases had no gene match. CDR1 and CDR2 (germline): ENHRY, SYGVKD. The CDR3 loop spans 12 amino acids. The CDR3 sequence is CAYRGGSYGYTF. The CDR3, as DNA: TGTGCCTACCGAGGGGGCAGCTATGGCTACACCTTC.

In its sample, this clonotype was seen many times. This chain connects TRBV12-3 or TRBV12-4 to TRBJ2-7; 10 bases fit TRBD1. The V segment lost 4 bases and the J segment 6 bases; nucleotides outside the gene matches: 6. The CDR3 sequence is 14 residues long. This CDR3 reads CASSSGQGIFEQYF. For the CDR3, the DNA is TGTGCCAGCAGTTCGGGACAGGGGATTTTCGAGCAGTACTTC.

With regard to this clonotype: A single base separates this from a much larger clone, so it may be a read error. The V call is TRBV7-3, the J call TRBJ2-3; D gene ambiguous. The germline V gene encodes CDR1 SGHTA and CDR2 FQGTGA. Trimming cost V 3 bases and J 0 bases, with 10 bases left between them. The CDR3 totals 15 residues. The CDR3 bases are TGTGCCAGCAGCTTTAACAGTCCTAGCACAGATACGCAGTATTTT. This encodes CASSFNSPSTDTQYF.

This clonotype was detected a few times. The chain employs TRBV4-2 and TRBJ1-1; D is unclear. Deletions cut 4 bases from V and 4 bases from J, with 10 bases between. CDR1 and CDR2 (germline): LGHNA, YNFKEQ. The CDR3 extends over 13 amino acids. This chain's CDR3 is CASSPKEGTEAFF. CDR3 sequence (DNA): TGTGCCAGCAGCCCGAAGGAGGGCACTGAAGCTTTCTTT.

V usage is TRBV10-1 and J usage is TRBJ1-1; 7 bases are a match to TRBD1. CDR1 and CDR2 from the germline V gene are WNHNN and SYGVQD (reference sequence). The CDR3 runs 13 residues. The V segment lost 5 bases and the J segment 4 bases; nucleotides outside the gene matches: 4. The CDR3 region has the DNA TGCGCCAGCAGTTACAGGGGACCCACTGAAGCTTTCTTT. This sequence encodes CASSYRGPTEAFF.

This clonotype was seen ten or more times. The chain has TRBV29-1 and TRBJ2-3; unclear D gene. CDR1 SQVTM and CDR2 ANQGSEA come from the germline V gene. V lost 3 bases and J 3 bases, leaving 10 bases between the germline ends. The CDR3 has 13 residues. The CDR3 loop is CSVDHRLTDTQYF. CDR3 DNA: TGCAGCGTTGACCACCGGTTGACAGATACGCAGTATTTT.

This clonotype is medium-sized in the sample. The chain couples TRBV10-3 to TRBJ2-1; tentative D call: TRBD2 (5 bases). Germline-derived CDR1 and CDR2 are ENHRY and SYGVKD. This CDR3 contains 10 residues. Trimming pared 9 bases from V and 6 bases from J, leaving 6 bases between. The CDR3, as DNA: TGTGCCATAGGGAGCAATGAGCAGTTCTTC. Its translation: CAIGSNEQFF.

In this sample, this clonotype turned up a few times. The CDR3, as DNA: TGTGCCAGCAGCTGGGCTAGCGGCTCCTACGAGCAGTACTTC. This gives the protein CASSWASGSYEQYF. This rearrangement joins TRBV7-3 to TRBJ2-7, with TRBD2 matching over 7 bases. The CDR3 consists of 14 residues. Germline CDR1 SGHTA, CDR2 FQGTGA. The V segment lost 4 bases and the J segment 0 bases; nucleotides outside the gene matches: 3.

The CDR3 loop reads CASSGGMDTQYF. The CDR3 nucleotides are TGTGCCAGCAGTGGCGGAATGGATACGCAGTATTTT. The chain employs TRBV2 and TRBJ2-3; no firm D call. The CDR3 runs 12 residues. CDR1 is SNHLY and CDR2 is FYNNEI in the germline V gene. V dropped 4 bases and J dropped 6 bases, with 8 bases sitting between them.

The chain has TRBV6-2 or TRBV6-3 and TRBJ2-5, with D possibly being TRBD2 (5 bases). Trimming stripped 5 bases from V and 5 bases from J, with 15 bases between. In germline, CDR1 is MNHEY, CDR2 SVGEGT. The CDR3 is 14 amino acids. The DNA of the CDR3 is TGTGCCAGCAGTCTCGGGGAACCCCGGGAGACCCAGTACTTC. Translating it yields CASSLGEPRETQYF.

This clonotype was observed at least ten times. The J gene is TRBJ2-5, the V gene TRBV15; maybe TRBD1 (5 bases). Trimming shortened V by 0 bases and J by 4 bases, and 18 bases separated the two germline ends. The CDR3 consists of 17 residues. Germline V lookup: CDR1 LNHNV, CDR2 YYDKDF (reference sequence). The CDR3 loop is CATSRDQGRYLGETQYF. CDR3 bases: TGTGCCACCAGCAGAGATCAGGGCCGATACTTGGGAGAGACCCAGTACTTC.

This clonotype was seen more than once but under ten times. This sequence joins TRBV7-9 and TRBJ2-1; 12 bases align to TRBD2. Germline V lookup: CDR1 SEHNR, CDR2 FQNEAQ (reference sequence). Germline trimming cut 4 bases from V and 7 bases from J; bases unmatched to any gene: 8. CDR3 length: 16 residues. The CDR3 region is CASSSPTSGSGNEQFF. As DNA, the CDR3 is TGTGCCAGCAGCTCTCCGACTAGCGGGAGTGGAAATGAGCAGTTCTTC.

This clonotype was detected many times. V gene TRBV27 combines with J gene TRBJ2-2, with D possibly TRBD2 on 7 matching bases. V gave up 6 bases and J gave up 5 bases, with 16 bases separating them. Germline loops: CDR1 MNHEY, CDR2 SMNVEV (reference sequence). CDR3 length equals 15 residues. CDR3 nucleotides: TGTGCCAGCAGCCTGGGAAGGGGGGGGACCGGGGAGCTGTTTTTT. Translation: CASSLGRGGTGELFF.

This clonotype was seen ten or more times. The gene calls are TRBV20-1 and TRBJ2-3, with 10 nucleotides matching TRBD2. After removal of 3 bases from V and 1 base from J, the junction contained 1 base not matched to a gene. CDR1 DFQATT and CDR2 SNEGSKA come from the germline V gene (reference sequence). The CDR3 totals 14 residues. CDR3 sequence: CSARGTSGTDTQYF. The CDR3 DNA sequence: TGCAGTGCTAGGGGGACTAGCGGCACAGATACGCAGTATTTT.

The chain employs TRBV7-8 and TRBJ1-5; the D is unclear. The CDR3 contains 15 residues. Germline V CDR1 and CDR2: SGHVS, FQNEAQ. Trimming took off 1 base at V and 1 base at J, with 8 bases between the two ends. CDR3 residues: CASSLGGESNQPQHF. The CDR3 region has the DNA TGTGCCAGCAGCTTAGGTGGGGAGAGCAATCAGCCCCAGCATTTT. Together with reference TRBV7-8 and TRBJ1-5, the CDR3 gives the full variable domain: GAGVSQSPRYKVAKRGQDVALRCDPISGHVSLFWYQQALGQGPEFLTYFQNEAQLDKSGLPSDRFFAERPEGSVSTLKIQRTQQEDSAVYLCASSLGGESNQPQHFGDGTRLSIL.

The CDR3 spells CASPTRSSSYEQYF. The CDR3 DNA follows: TGTGCCAGTCCGACTAGGTCCAGCTCCTACGAGCAGTACTTC. The chain uses TRBV6-2 or TRBV6-3 and TRBJ2-7, with D possibly matching TRBD2 (6 bases). The V end was cut by 9 bases, the J end by 0 bases, with 15 bases between. The germline V gene encodes CDR1 MNHEY and CDR2 SVGEGT. The length of the CDR3 is 14 residues.